One sample yielded the 24 T cell receptor beta chains listed below, sequenced in a study of OX40 agonist ivuxolimab in advanced cancers. The protocol was immunoSEQ multiplex PCR, while the TCRdb copy is restricted to in-frame clones and leaves out a portion. The table includes about 26,000 clones, about 88% detected once. The source was CD4+ or CD8+ T cells sorted from blood, collected in a trial of the OX40 agonist ivuxolimab. The origin of the receptors is an adult with an advanced solid tumor such as melanoma, head and neck, liver or kidney cancer.

The J gene is TRBJ1-1, the V gene TRBV5-6, with D possibly matching TRBD1 (5 bases). CDR3 length: 12 amino acids. V lost 4 bases and J lost 6, with 10 bases in between. The V gene's germline CDR1 is SGHDT and CDR2 YYEEEE. The CDR3 spells CASSGARAEAFF. CDR3 in DNA: TGTGCCAGCAGCGGGGCGCGCGCTGAAGCTTTCTTT.

This chain connects TRBV7-9 to TRBJ1-5; D unclear. V dropped 1 base and J dropped 7 bases, with 5 bases sitting between them. The CDR3 runs to 12 residues. From germline, CDR1 is SEHNR and CDR2 FQNEAQ (reference sequence). For the CDR3, the DNA is TGTGCCAGCAGCTTAGGGACGCAGCCCCAGCATTTT. Its translation is CASSLGTQPQHF.

A single count supports this clone. The genes are TRBV19 and TRBJ2-1; no firm D call. The germline V gene has CDR1 LNHDA and CDR2 SQIVND (reference sequence). The CDR3 has 15 amino acids. V shed 1 base and J shed 2 bases, with 9 bases lying between them. CDR3 residues: CASSIGASTYNEQFF. The CDR3 DNA is TGTGCCAGTAGTATAGGAGCTAGTACCTACAATGAGCAGTTCTTC.

The chain couples TRBV27 to TRBJ1-5; D gene unclear. Trimming cost V 3 bases and J 3 bases, with 9 bases left between them. The CDR3 has 14 amino acids. CDR1 is MNHEY, CDR2 SMNVEV, per germline (reference sequence). CDR3 sequence reads: CASSFGTDNQPQHF. As DNA, the CDR3 is TGTGCCAGCAGTTTTGGCACGGACAATCAGCCCCAGCATTTT.

The V and J genes are TRBV7-9 and TRBJ2-1; D remains ambiguous. Trimming left V 7 bases short and J 8 bases short, with 9 bases between. CDR1 SEHNR and CDR2 FQNEAQ come from the germline V gene (reference sequence). This CDR3 is built from 11 residues. This CDR3 is CASKEIDEQFF. CDR3 nucleotide sequence: TGTGCCAGCAAAGAGATCGATGAGCAGTTCTTC.

The chain recombines TRBV28 with TRBJ1-4; the D is unclear. The germline gives CDR1 MDHEN, CDR2 SYDVKM. The CDR3 covers 15 residues. V was clipped by 5 bases and J by 4 bases, with 14 bases between them. CDR3 bases: TGTGCCAGCAGTCCAGAATTATATTTTAATGAAAAACTGTTTTTT. It translates to CASSPELYFNEKLFF.

The chain uses TRBV28 and TRBJ2-1; D uncertain. From germline, CDR1 is MDHEN and CDR2 SYDVKM. V was trimmed by 4 bases and J by 10 bases, leaving 17 bases between them. The CDR3 spans 14 residues. CDR3 residues: CASSSSRYIGEQFF. For the CDR3, the DNA is TGTGCCAGCAGTTCCTCCCGCTACATTGGGGAGCAGTTCTTC.

The J gene is TRBJ2-2, the V gene TRBV5-1; D possibly corresponds to TRBD2 (5 bases). The CDR3 is 15 residues long. Looked up from germline, CDR1 is SGHRS and CDR2 is YFSETQ. Trimming stripped 0 bases from V and 1 base from J, with 7 bases between. CDR3 nucleotide sequence: TGCGCCAGCAGCTTGGAGGCGGGGAACACCGGGGAGCTGTTTTTT. The encoded protein is CASSLEAGNTGELFF.

The CDR3 DNA reads TGTGCCAGCAGCTTAGCGGCAGGGGGCCTGAGCTACAATGAGCAGTTCTTC. It specifies CASSLAAGGLSYNEQFF. This rearrangement joins TRBV7-2 to TRBJ2-1, with TRBD1 identical over 8 bases. The CDR3 contains 17 residues. With 0 bases clipped from V and 3 bases from J, the junction kept 7 bases outside the gene matches. The germline V gene has CDR1 SGHTA and CDR2 FQGNSA.

The J gene is TRBJ1-2, the V gene TRBV5-6, with a tentative D call TRBD1 (5 bases). The CDR3 has 14 residues. V gave up 4 bases and J gave up 3 bases, with 13 bases separating them. CDR1 and CDR2 from the germline V gene are SGHDT and YYEEEE. CDR3 residues: CASSLGVSDYGYTF. CDR3 sequence (DNA): TGTGCCAGCAGCCTAGGGGTCTCTGACTATGGCTACACCTTC.

The CDR3, as DNA: TGTGCCAGCAGTTTCGCTAGCGGTCCGTACAATGAGCAGTTCTTC. It translates to CASSFASGPYNEQFF. This rearrangement joins TRBV6-5 to TRBJ2-1, with 7 bases fitting TRBD2. Germline V gene data show CDR1 as MNHEY and CDR2 as SVGAGI. This CDR3 has 15 residues. V shed 4 bases, J shed 4 bases, and the junction held 7 bases outside the gene matches.

V is TRBV10-3 and J is TRBJ2-1; 11 bases are shared with TRBD2. The germline V gene has CDR1 ENHRY and CDR2 SYGVKD. The CDR3 runs to 18 residues. After removal of 3 bases from V and 9 bases from J, the junction contained 16 bases not matched to a gene. This CDR3 is CAISDSLHHSGGALEQFF. CDR3 nucleotide sequence: TGTGCCATCAGTGATTCTCTTCACCATAGCGGGGGGGCGCTTGAGCAGTTCTTC.

The J gene is TRBJ1-2, the V gene TRBV28; no reliable D call. Germline assignment: CDR1 MDHEN and CDR2 SYDVKM. V gave up 1 base and J gave up 4 bases, with 7 bases separating them. The CDR3 runs 13 residues. The CDR3 is CASSLYGSYGYTF. The CDR3 DNA reads as TGTGCCAGCAGTTTATACGGGTCCTATGGCTACACCTTC.

The chain joins TRBV4-1 to TRBJ2-7; D ambiguous. Germline CDR1 is MGHRA and CDR2 is YSYEKL. The CDR3 has 15 amino acids. V shed 2 bases and J shed 7 bases, with 18 bases lying between them. CDR3 nucleotide sequence: TGCGCCAGCAGCCAACCCGACCTAGAGCTACGAGAGCAGTACTTC. This codes for CASSQPDLELREQYF.

The chain is built from TRBV9 and TRBJ2-3; maybe TRBD2 (7 bases). The CDR3 sequence is 15 residues long. Germline lookup yields CDR1 SGDLS and CDR2 YYNGEE. Trimming removed 0 bases at V and 5 bases at J, with 13 bases between. The CDR3 protein is CASSVGGGAVDTQYF. In DNA form, the CDR3 reads TGTGCCAGCAGCGTAGGAGGGGGGGCGGTAGATACGCAGTATTTT.

This clone appeared a few times. The rearrangement links TRBV28 to TRBJ2-3; D remains unclear. V gave up 1 base and J gave up 5 bases, with 1 base separating them. Germline values: CDR1 MDHEN, CDR2 SYDVKM. The CDR3 runs 11 residues. CDR3 loop: CASSLLDTQYF. CDR3 sequence (DNA): TGTGCCAGCAGTTTATTAGATACGCAGTATTTT.

This chain connects TRBV2 to TRBJ2-4; 8 bases line up with TRBD2. The CDR3 has 14 amino acids. Unmatched junction bases numbered 3, after V lost 7 bases and J lost 1 base. Germline CDR1 and CDR2: SNHLY and FYNNEI. The CDR3 DNA reads TGTGCCAGCAACGGGAGGGCGGCCAAAAACATTCAGTACTTC. Encoded protein: CASNGRAAKNIQYF.

The chain couples TRBV7-9 to TRBJ1-2; D perhaps matches TRBD1 (6 bases). CDR1 and CDR2 (germline): SEHNR, FQNEAQ (reference sequence). V was shortened by 7 bases and J by 7 bases, with 25 bases between the two germline ends. The CDR3 loop spans 16 amino acids. CDR3 amino acids: CASTARLRRGNAGYTF. The CDR3 nucleotides are TGTGCCAGCACGGCTCGGCTACGGAGGGGGAACGCTGGCTACACCTTC.

This clone was seen just once. The chain uses TRBV2 and TRBJ1-1; tentatively, D is TRBD1 (6 bases). Between the trimmed V and J ends, which lost 7 bases and 1 base, there was a span of 10 bases. The CDR3 sequence is 13 residues long. Germline CDR1 reads SNHLY; CDR2 reads FYNNEI. The chain's CDR3 is CASIVQGNTEAFF. The CDR3 DNA follows: TGTGCCAGCATCGTACAGGGGAACACTGAAGCTTTCTTT.

The chain links TRBV5-5 to TRBJ2-5; 8 bases agree with TRBD2. Per the germline V gene, CDR1 is SGHKS and CDR2 is YYEKEE (reference sequence). The CDR3 spans 14 residues. V lost 3 bases, J lost 7 bases, and 8 bases stayed unmatched. CDR3 DNA: TGTGCCAGCAGCTCAGCGGGAGCCGGGTTGACCCAGTACTTC. This codes for CASSSAGAGLTQYF. Complete variable domain (other parts from reference TRBV5-5 and TRBJ2-5): DAGVTQSPTHLIKTRGQQVTLRCSPISGHKSVSWYQQVLGQGPQFIFQYYEKEERGRGNFPDRFSARQFPNYSSELNVNALLLGDSALYLCASSSAGAGLTQYFGPGTRLLVL.

The chain recombines TRBV9 with TRBJ2-3; 11 bases line up with TRBD2. In germline, CDR1 is SGDLS, CDR2 YYNGEE. Trimming at V came to 3 bases and at J to 3 bases, leaving 9 bases not matched to a gene. The CDR3 has 17 residues. CDR3 protein: CASSATLAGGGTDTQYF. The CDR3 DNA reads TGTGCCAGCAGCGCCACCCTAGCGGGGGGTGGGACAGATACGCAGTATTTT.

The CDR3 DNA is TGTGCCAGCAGCAGACCGGCAGGGGTTACGCTCGGGGAGCTGTTTTTT. It is translated as CASSRPAGVTLGELFF. The J gene is TRBJ2-2, the V gene TRBV13; tentative D call: TRBD1 (6 bases). This CDR3 spans 16 amino acids. Germline lookup yields CDR1 PRHDT and CDR2 FYEKMQ (reference sequence). V shed 5 bases and J shed 7 bases, with 20 bases lying between them.

V is TRBV6-6 and J is TRBJ2-3; unclear D gene. Germline V gives CDR1 MNHNY, CDR2 SVGAGI (reference sequence). This CDR3 has 14 residues. Deletions cut 2 bases from V and 0 bases from J, with 6 bases between. CDR3 sequence: CASSYPQSTDTQYF. CDR3 DNA sequence: TGTGCCAGCAGTTACCCCCAAAGCACAGATACGCAGTATTTT.

The chain joins TRBV18 to TRBJ2-7; a possible D gene is TRBD1 (6 bases). The CDR3 length is 13 residues. Germline V CDR1 and CDR2: KGHSH, LQKENI. V was pared by 3 bases and J by 5 bases, with 11 bases between. CDR3 nucleotide sequence: TGTGCCAGCTCACCCGGGGCAGGGGACGAGCAGTACTTC. Translating it yields CASSPGAGDEQYF.